Each of the 32 T cell receptor beta chains below was sequenced from the same sample in a study of OX40 agonist ivuxolimab in advanced cancers. Repertoires were generated with immunoSEQ multiplex PCR, while TCRdb's copy carries only in-frame clones and drops some. The table lists about 38,000 clones, 80% to 90% of them singletons. Sequences were derived from CD4+ or CD8+ T cells sorted from blood, sampled in a trial of the OX40 agonist ivuxolimab. The receptors come from an adult with an advanced solid tumor such as melanoma, head and neck, liver or kidney cancer.

This chain links TRBV7-9 with TRBJ2-2; a possible D gene is TRBD2 (6 bases). Germline CDR1 is SEHNR and CDR2 is FQNEAQ (reference sequence). Trimming left V 3 bases short and J 7 bases short, with 12 bases between. The CDR3 is made up of 14 amino acids. The CDR3, as DNA: TGTGCCAGCAGCTTGGGACTGGAAGGCGGGGAGCTGTTTTTT. It yields the protein CASSLGLEGGELFF. The full variable domain, its missing parts supplied by reference TRBV7-9 and TRBJ2-2, is DTGVSQNPRHKITKRGQNVTFRCDPISEHNRLYWYRQTLGQGPEFLTYFQNEAQLEKSRLLSDRFSAERPKGSFSTLEIQRTEQGDSAMYLCASSLGLEGGELFFGEGSRLTVL.

This chain uses TRBV29-1 with TRBJ1-1; 12 bases agree with TRBD1. Germline assignment: CDR1 SQVTM and CDR2 ANQGSEA. The CDR3 covers 13 residues. V shed 5 bases and J 7 bases; nucleotides not matched to a gene: 5. CDR3 sequence (DNA): TGCAGCGTTCCGGGACAGGGGGCGTTTGAAGCTTTCTTT. The encoded protein is CSVPGQGAFEAFF.

This clone came up a few times. The chain employs TRBV6-5 and TRBJ1-5; tentative D call: TRBD1 (5 bases). The CDR3 is made up of 13 amino acids. Per germline, CDR1 MNHEY and CDR2 SVGAGI. V lost 5 bases and J lost 5, with 10 bases in between. In DNA form, the CDR3 reads TGTGCCAGCAGTCCAGGGATTTATCAGCCCCAGCATTTT. Translated: CASSPGIYQPQHF.

The chain combines TRBV6-5 with TRBJ2-7; TRBD1 might be the D (6 bases). Trimming took 0 bases from V and 5 from J, leaving 11 bases between them. CDR3 length: 14 residues. Germline V gene lookup returns CDR1 MNHEY and CDR2 SVGAGI. The CDR3 reads CASSYSQGHNEQYF. In DNA form, the CDR3 reads TGTGCCAGCAGTTACTCTCAGGGGCATAACGAGCAGTACTTC.

The chain combines TRBV5-6 with TRBJ2-1; 7 bases match TRBD1. The CDR3 length is 12 residues. V trimming: 3 bases; J trimming: 7 bases; junction bases outside the gene matches: 1. CDR1 and CDR2 from the germline V gene are SGHDT and YYEEEE. CDR3 loop: CASSSQGNEQFF. The CDR3, as DNA: TGTGCCAGCAGCTCACAGGGGAATGAGCAGTTCTTC.

CDR3 protein: CASKRLPASPRELFF. The CDR3 DNA reads TGTGCCAGCAAAAGACTACCGGCCTCTCCCAGGGAGCTGTTTTTT. The rearrangement uses TRBV6-5 and TRBJ2-2, with a possible D match to TRBD2 (5 bases). Germline V lookup: CDR1 MNHEY, CDR2 SVGAGI. With 7 bases removed from V and 9 bases from J, the gap between germline ends came to 21 bases. The CDR3 contains 15 residues.

V and J are TRBV28 and TRBJ2-7, with D perhaps matching TRBD1 (6 bases). CDR1 and CDR2 (germline): MDHEN, SYDVKM. V was clipped by 4 bases and J by 7 bases, with 14 bases between them. This CDR3 is 13 amino acids long. This chain's CDR3 is CASSSPGTSEQYF. In DNA, the CDR3 is TGTGCCAGCAGTTCGCCAGGGACAAGTGAGCAGTACTTC. Together with reference TRBV28 and TRBJ2-7, the CDR3 gives the full variable domain: DVKVTQSSRYLVKRTGEKVFLECVQDMDHENMFWYRQDPGLGLRLIYFSYDVKMKEKGDIPEGYSVSREKKERFSLILESASTNQTSMYLCASSSPGTSEQYFGPGTRLTVT.

V gene TRBV5-6 combines with J gene TRBJ2-7; D may be TRBD1 (6 bases). V was pared by 1 base and J by 0 bases, with 8 bases between. The germline gives CDR1 SGHDT, CDR2 YYEEEE. This CDR3 region has 14 residues. DNA of the CDR3: TGTGCCAGCAGCTTGAGGGGGAACTCCTACGAGCAGTACTTC. This sequence encodes CASSLRGNSYEQYF. The complete variable domain, with remaining parts taken from reference TRBV5-6 and TRBJ2-7, reads DAGVTQSPTHLIKTRGQQVTLRCSPKSGHDTVSWYQQALGQGPQFIFQYYEEEERQRGNFPDRFSGHQFPNYSSELNVNALLLGDSALYLCASSLRGNSYEQYFGPGTRLTVT.

The J gene is TRBJ2-3, the V gene TRBV30; 11 bases match TRBD2. CDR3 length equals 14 residues. J gave up 4 bases and V 7 bases, and 7 bases lay outside the gene matches. Germline lookup yields CDR1 GTSNPN and CDR2 SVGIG (reference sequence). Here the CDR3 reads CALTTSGGADTQYF. In DNA form, the CDR3 reads TGTGCCTTAACTACTAGCGGGGGTGCAGATACGCAGTATTTT. Based on the CDR3 plus reference TRBV30 and TRBJ2-3, the full variable domain is SQTIHQWPATLVQPVGSPLSLECTVEGTSNPNLYWYRQAAGRGLQLLFYSVGIGQISSEVPQNLSASRPQDRQFILSSKKLLLSDSGFYLCALTTSGGADTQYFGPGTRLTVL.

The gene calls are TRBV15 and TRBJ2-5, with TRBD2 matching over 10 bases. CDR3 length: 14 amino acids. V was clipped by 6 bases and J by 7 bases; unmatched bases: 8. The germline gives CDR1 LNHNV, CDR2 YYDKDF (reference sequence). CDR3 loop: CATRPGVAGGTQYF. CDR3 bases: TGTGCCACCAGACCAGGGGTAGCGGGGGGGACCCAGTACTTC.

The chain is built from TRBV5-4 and TRBJ2-2; TRBD2 matches 15 bases. Germline V lookup: CDR1 SGHNT, CDR2 YYREEE (reference sequence). V was pared by 3 bases and J by 7 bases, with 4 bases of the junction left unmatched. The CDR3 length is 16 residues. The CDR3 DNA is TGTGCCAGCAGCTGGACTAGCGGGGGGGCAGTCGGGGAGCTGTTTTTT. Translation gives CASSWTSGGAVGELFF.

This rearrangement joins TRBV27 to TRBJ2-7, with 12 bases lining up with TRBD2. This CDR3 comprises 15 residues. The trim removed 5 bases at V and 4 bases at J, leaving 6 bases unmatched. Per germline, CDR1 MNHEY and CDR2 SMNVEV (reference sequence). CDR3 nucleotides: TGTGCCAGCAGTCCGAGACTAGCGGGGGTGTACGAGCAGTACTTC. It specifies CASSPRLAGVYEQYF.

The chain links TRBV4-3 to TRBJ1-3; D might be TRBD1 (6 bases). V shed 0 bases and J shed 4 bases, with 16 bases lying between them. CDR1 and CDR2 (germline): LGHNA, YSLEER. The CDR3 sequence is 17 residues long. CDR3 protein: CASSQEGPGAYGNTIYF. In DNA, the CDR3 is TGCGCCAGCAGCCAAGAGGGTCCGGGGGCTTACGGAAACACCATATATTTT.

This sequence joins TRBV10-2 and TRBJ1-2; 9 bases line up with TRBD1. Germline V gene sequence: CDR1 WSHSY, CDR2 SAAADI. V lost 2 bases to trimming and J lost 3 bases; unmatched junction nucleotides: 4. The CDR3 sequence is 15 residues long. The CDR3 sequence: CASSEDRGTYYGYTF. CDR3 nucleotides: TGCGCCAGCAGTGAGGACAGGGGGACCTACTATGGCTACACCTTC.

The chain uses TRBV7-2 and TRBJ1-6; D unclear. Trimming removed 8 bases from V and 4 bases from J, with 12 bases in between. The germline gives CDR1 SGHTA, CDR2 FQGNSA. This CDR3 spans 14 amino acids. Written as DNA, the CDR3 is TGTGCCAGCGCCTCGGAGCCGTATAATTCACCCCTCCACTTT. This sequence encodes CASASEPYNSPLHF.

As to this clone: Other DNA sequences within the sample encode an identical CDR3. The chain combines TRBV30 with TRBJ2-2, with 7 bases that match TRBD1. With V trimmed by 2 bases and J by 3 bases, 3 bases remained unmatched. Germline V gene lookup returns CDR1 GTSNPN and CDR2 SVGIG (reference sequence). The CDR3 spans 14 residues. The CDR3 sequence is CAWSTGDYTGELFF. The CDR3 DNA reads TGTGCCTGGAGTACAGGGGATTACACCGGGGAGCTGTTTTTT. The whole variable domain, filled in from reference TRBV30 and TRBJ2-2, reads SQTIHQWPATLVQPVGSPLSLECTVEGTSNPNLYWYRQAAGRGLQLLFYSVGIGQISSEVPQNLSASRPQDRQFILSSKKLLLSDSGFYLCAWSTGDYTGELFFGEGSRLTVL.

To note about this clone: Different DNA sequences within this sample yield the same CDR3. This chain links TRBV5-6 with TRBJ2-1; D is undetermined. The CDR3 consists of 11 residues. CDR1 is SGHDT, CDR2 YYEEEE, per germline. Trimming took off 0 bases at V and 6 bases at J, with 1 base between the two ends. In DNA, the CDR3 is TGTGCCAGCAGCTTGGGCAATGAGCAGTTCTTC. This translates into CASSLGNEQFF.

This sequence joins TRBV6-5 and TRBJ2-7, with TRBD1 matching 8 bases. The CDR3 length is 13 residues. CDR1 is MNHEY, CDR2 SVGAGI, per germline. V was clipped by 5 bases and J by 2 bases; unmatched bases: 2. As DNA, the CDR3 is TGTGCCAGCAGTCTGACAGGGGCCTACGAGCAGTACTTC. Amino acid sequence: CASSLTGAYEQYF.

The chain couples TRBV9 to TRBJ2-5; tentative D call: TRBD1 (6 bases). Trimming shortened V by 4 bases and J by 2 bases, and 9 bases separated the two germline ends. This CDR3 comprises 13 residues. The V gene's germline CDR1 is SGDLS and CDR2 YYNGEE. The CDR3: CASSNGQQETQYF. In nucleotides, the CDR3 is TGTGCCAGCAGCAATGGACAGCAAGAGACCCAGTACTTC.

This chain uses TRBV27 with TRBJ2-7; 7 bases agree with TRBD1. Germline values: CDR1 MNHEY, CDR2 SMNVEV (reference sequence). Germline trimming cut 2 bases from V and 7 bases from J; bases unmatched to any gene: 5. The CDR3 is 13 residues long. CDR3 sequence reads: CASSLTTGWEQYF. The CDR3 DNA follows: TGTGCCAGCAGTTTAACGACAGGGTGGGAGCAGTACTTC.

The V call is TRBV10-3, the J call TRBJ1-1; D is undetermined. Germline V gene lookup returns CDR1 ENHRY and CDR2 SYGVKD. The CDR3 is 13 amino acids. The V gene lost 4 bases and the J gene lost 4 bases, with 10 bases spanning the gap. The CDR3 region has the DNA TGTGCCATCAGTGCTGGTGGGAGCACTGAAGCTTTCTTT. Translated, it gives CAISAGGSTEAFF.

A note on this clone: The junction departs from germline at one end; a sequencing error may be responsible. This chain connects TRBV7-7 to TRBJ2-1; 9 nucleotides align to TRBD1. This CDR3 region has 13 residues. Germline assignment: CDR1 SSHAT and CDR2 FNYEAQ (reference sequence). Written as DNA, the CDR3 is TGTGCTAGCAGCTCGGACAGGGGCAATGAGCAGTTCTTC. Its translation: CASSSDRGNEQFF. The full variable domain, its missing parts supplied by reference TRBV7-7 and TRBJ2-1, is GAGVSQSPRYKVTKRGQDVTLRCDPISSHATLYWYQQALGQGPEFLTYFNYEAQPDKSGLPSDRFSAERPEGSISTLTIQRTEQRDSAMYRCASSSDRGNEQFFGPGTRLTVL.

V usage is TRBV19 and J usage is TRBJ2-3; possibly TRBD2 for D (5 bases). V lost 3 bases and J lost 2, with 15 bases in between. Germline V gives CDR1 LNHDA, CDR2 SQIVND (reference sequence). The CDR3 runs to 16 residues. The DNA of the CDR3 is TGTGCCAGTAGTATCGGAGCGGAGCGTTACACAGATACGCAGTATTTT. The encoded protein is CASSIGAERYTDTQYF.

This chain joins TRBV11-3 and TRBJ2-7; D possibly corresponds to TRBD2 (6 bases). V lost 5 bases and J lost 7, with 21 bases in between. In germline, CDR1 is SGHNT, CDR2 YENEEA. The CDR3 has 15 amino acids. The DNA for the CDR3 is TGTGCCAGCAGCCGCCCGGGAGAGTTGGCCCCTGAGCAGTACTTC. Encoded protein: CASSRPGELAPEQYF.

In nucleotides, the CDR3 is TGTGCCAGCAGCGTACAGGGGACAGGGGTTAACAATGAGCAGTTCTTC. Translation: CASSVQGTGVNNEQFF. V gene TRBV9 combines with J gene TRBJ2-1; 10 bases agree with TRBD1. This CDR3 is 16 amino acids long. Germline CDR1 is SGDLS and CDR2 is YYNGEE. V lost 1 base and J lost 5; bases outside the gene matches: 6.

The rearrangement links TRBV7-9 to TRBJ2-2; D perhaps matches TRBD2 (5 bases). The CDR3 is 14 amino acids. Germline CDR1 SEHNR, CDR2 FQNEAQ (reference sequence). Between the trimmed V and J ends, which lost 4 bases and 6 bases, there was a span of 12 bases. In DNA form, the CDR3 reads TGTGCCAGCAGCTCTGAGGGTCTCGCCGGGGAGCTGTTTTTT. Its protein is CASSSEGLAGELFF.

This clone was seen more than once but under ten times. The CDR3 here is CASSLVVETYGYTF. The CDR3 nucleotides read TGTGCCAGCAGCTTAGTTGTGGAAACTTATGGCTACACCTTC. This rearrangement joins TRBV7-9 to TRBJ1-2; D call uncertain. Germline V lookup: CDR1 SEHNR, CDR2 FQNEAQ (reference sequence). The V and J ends lost 1 base and 5 bases respectively, with 11 bases between them. This CDR3 is 14 amino acids long.

The chain joins TRBV7-8 to TRBJ1-2; a possible D gene is TRBD1 (6 bases). Germline V CDR1 and CDR2: SGHVS, FQNEAQ. V was pared by 5 bases and J by 4 bases, with 20 bases between. There are 16 residues in the CDR3. The DNA of the CDR3 is TGTGCCAGCAGCAAGAGACGATCAACAGGGAGCTATGGCTACACCTTC. Translated: CASSKRRSTGSYGYTF.

The V gene is TRBV7-2, the J gene TRBJ1-1; D is perhaps TRBD1 (5 bases). CDR1 is SGHTA and CDR2 is FQGNSA in the germline V gene. There are 16 residues in the CDR3. V was trimmed by 7 bases and J by 0 bases, leaving 18 bases between them. The DNA of the CDR3 is TGTGCCAGCACCCCAGGAGGGAGGGACGTGAACACTGAAGCTTTCTTT. Amino acids: CASTPGGRDVNTEAFF.

Written as DNA, the CDR3 is TGTGCCAGCAGCGTGGCGGGAGCCACAGATACGCAGTATTTT. This codes for CASSVAGATDTQYF. The chain has TRBV9 and TRBJ2-3, with 7 positions matching TRBD2. The CDR3 spans 14 residues. Germline trimming cut 2 bases from V and 2 bases from J; bases unmatched to any gene: 2. In germline, CDR1 is SGDLS, CDR2 YYNGEE.

The chain recombines TRBV30 with TRBJ2-5; 10 positions match TRBD2. The CDR3 extends over 18 amino acids. After removal of 1 base from V and 5 bases from J, the junction contained 16 bases not matched to a gene. The germline V gene encodes CDR1 GTSNPN and CDR2 SVGIG (reference sequence). The CDR3 sequence: CAWSAPDPSAGGEETQYF. In DNA form, the CDR3 reads TGTGCCTGGAGTGCCCCTGACCCCTCAGCGGGGGGGGAGGAGACCCAGTACTTC.

This clone was seen once. J is TRBJ2-7 and V is TRBV28, with 7 bases that match TRBD2. J lost 7 bases, V lost 7 bases, and 10 bases had no gene match. This CDR3 has 13 residues. Germline CDR1 reads MDHEN; CDR2 reads SYDVKM. The CDR3 bases are TGTGCCAGCAACCCGGCGGGAGTGAGGGAGCAGTACTTC. This codes for CASNPAGVREQYF. Complete variable domain (other parts from reference TRBV28 and TRBJ2-7): DVKVTQSSRYLVKRTGEKVFLECVQDMDHENMFWYRQDPGLGLRLIYFSYDVKMKEKGDIPEGYSVSREKKERFSLILESASTNQTSMYLCASNPAGVREQYFGPGTRLTVT.